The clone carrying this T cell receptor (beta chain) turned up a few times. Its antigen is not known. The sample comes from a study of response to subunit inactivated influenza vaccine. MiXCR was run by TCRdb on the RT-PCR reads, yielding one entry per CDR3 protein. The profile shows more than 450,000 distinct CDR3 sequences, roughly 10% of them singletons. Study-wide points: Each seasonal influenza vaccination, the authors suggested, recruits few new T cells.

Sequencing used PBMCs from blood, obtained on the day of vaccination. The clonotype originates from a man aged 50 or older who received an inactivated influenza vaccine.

CDR3 residues: CASMSGGLVNEQFF. As DNA, the CDR3 is TGTGCCAGCATGAGCGGGGGGCTTGTAAATGAGCAGTTCTTC. The rearrangement joins TRBV28 to TRBJ2-1; 9 bases match TRBD2. Per germline, CDR1 MDHEN and CDR2 SYDVKM. The CDR3 spans 14 residues. Trimming took 7 bases from V and 7 from J; bases not matched to a gene: 8.